This T cell receptor beta chain comes out of a study of Graves' ophthalmopathy and Graves' hyperthyroidism. Germline V CDR1 and CDR2: KGHDR, SFDVKD. The CDR3 extends over 11 amino acids. The ends were cut back, 9 bases at V and 4 bases at J, with 8 bases in the middle. In its sample, this clonotype was seen many times. CDR3 regions of TCR beta were amplified from RNA transcripts. In the first round, RT-PCR was carried out with HTBI primers, and a multiplex PCR formed the second round. TCRdb ran MiXCR on the multiplex PCR reads and lists one entry per CDR3 protein. The sample carries 400,000 to 450,000 distinct CDR3 sequences, about 21% recorded once.

The material sequenced was peripheral blood. This clonotype originated in a woman younger than 30 with stable Graves' hyperthyroidism. The chain employs TRBV24-1 and TRBJ2-5; D is undetermined. The CDR3 region is CATHRRETQYF. CDR3 bases: TGTGCCACCCATAGGAGAGAGACCCAGTACTTC.